Below, 18 T cell receptor beta chains from the same sample are listed, as sequenced in a study of response to subunit inactivated influenza vaccine. MiXCR was run by TCRdb on the RT-PCR reads, yielding one entry per CDR3 protein. Among about 500,000 distinct CDR3 sequences, 16% were seen once, and the ten largest hold less than 4%. The specimen was CD4+ T cells sorted from PBMCs, collected around 25 months after vaccination. Receptor source: a man aged 45-69 years who received an inactivated influenza vaccine.

This CDR3 is CASSQASGTTDTQYF. CDR3 coding DNA: TGCGCCAGCAGCCAGGCTAGCGGTACCACAGATACGCAGTATTTT. This rearrangement joins TRBV4-3 to TRBJ2-3; 7 bases align to TRBD2. Germline CDR1 LGHNA, CDR2 YSLEER. The length of the CDR3 is 15 residues. Trimming removed 3 bases from V and 2 bases from J; junction bases left unmatched: 5.

This clonotype was detected many times. The rearrangement uses TRBV5-1 and TRBJ2-5, with D possibly being TRBD1 (5 bases). V was pared by 2 bases and J by 5 bases, with 10 bases between. The CDR3 is 13 residues long. The germline V gene encodes CDR1 SGHRS and CDR2 YFSETQ. CDR3 sequence: CASSFRQLETQYF. CDR3 bases: TGCGCCAGCAGCTTCAGACAGTTGGAGACCCAGTACTTC.

This chain joins TRBV28 and TRBJ2-7, with 10 bases that match TRBD2. The CDR3 sequence is 17 residues long. Germline lookup yields CDR1 MDHEN and CDR2 SYDVKM. Losses at the gene ends were 1 base for V and 0 bases for J; bases not matched to a gene: 6. The CDR3 region is CASSLFGLAEHSYEQYF. The CDR3 nucleotides are TGTGCCAGCAGTTTATTTGGACTAGCGGAACACTCCTACGAGCAGTACTTC.

This chain connects TRBV11-2 to TRBJ2-2; tentatively, D is TRBD1 (5 bases). V was pared by 4 bases and J by 4 bases, with 13 bases between. This CDR3 contains 15 residues. CDR1 and CDR2 (germline): SGHAT, FQNNGV. CDR3 sequence reads: CASSWGSRITGELFF. The CDR3 nucleotides are TGTGCCAGCAGCTGGGGCTCCAGAATCACCGGGGAGCTGTTTTTT.

The chain has TRBV6-6 and TRBJ2-7; a possible D gene is TRBD1 (6 bases). The germline V gene encodes CDR1 MNHNY and CDR2 SVGAGI (reference sequence). Trimming pared 5 bases from V and 3 bases from J, leaving 14 bases between. The CDR3 covers 14 residues. CDR3 region: CASSANRARYEQYF. CDR3 bases: TGTGCCAGCAGTGCCAACAGGGCCCGCTACGAGCAGTACTTC.

The gene calls are TRBV20-1 and TRBJ2-1, with 15 positions matching TRBD2. Germline CDR1 reads DFQATT; CDR2 reads SNEGSKA (reference sequence). This CDR3 region has 14 residues. The V gene end was trimmed by 6 bases and the J gene end by 9 bases; junction bases not matched to a gene: 6. As DNA, the CDR3 is TGCAGTGCCTCGGGACTAGCGGGAGGCAGTGAGCAGTTCTTC. Translating gives CSASGLAGGSEQFF.

This clonotype came up a few times. The chain joins TRBV2 to TRBJ2-7; D ambiguous. The CDR3 totals 14 residues. Germline loops: CDR1 SNHLY, CDR2 FYNNEI. The V gene lost 4 bases and the J gene lost 6 bases, with 16 bases spanning the gap. As DNA, the CDR3 is TGTGCCAGCAGTGGAGGAACCCCTCCCCCCGAGCAGTACTTC. Translation: CASSGGTPPPEQYF.

This clonotype was recorded a few times. The chain recombines TRBV12-3 or TRBV12-4 with TRBJ2-5; no clear D. V was cut by 3 bases and J by 2 bases, with 7 bases left in between. The CDR3 runs 13 residues. CDR3 region: CASSFIGQETQYF. The CDR3 coding sequence is TGTGCCAGCAGTTTCATCGGACAAGAGACCCAGTACTTC.

This clonotype was seen more than once but under ten times. The chain has TRBV20-1 and TRBJ1-2; D call uncertain. V was clipped by 3 bases and J by 7 bases, with 15 bases between them. Germline loops: CDR1 DFQATT, CDR2 SNEGSKA (reference sequence). This CDR3 spans 13 amino acids. Here the CDR3 DNA reads TGCAGTGCTAGTCTCCCGCAGGCTCGTGGCTACACCTTC. Translated, it gives CSASLPQARGYTF.

This clonotype was detected a few times. The chain is built from TRBV5-6 and TRBJ2-5, with 7 bases fitting TRBD1. The V gene end was trimmed by 2 bases and the J gene end by 1 base; junction bases not matched to a gene: 5. The CDR3 has 15 residues. Per germline, CDR1 SGHDT and CDR2 YYEEEE. The CDR3 reads CASSLPGTAQETQYF. The CDR3 nucleotides are TGTGCCAGCAGCTTACCCGGGACAGCCCAAGAGACCCAGTACTTC.

Only a few counts were recorded for this clonotype. This rearrangement joins TRBV20-1 to TRBJ1-2; D gene uncertain. Germline V gives CDR1 DFQATT, CDR2 SNEGSKA (reference sequence). The CDR3 loop spans 12 amino acids. Trimming took off 0 bases at V and 4 bases at J, with 6 bases between the two ends. The CDR3 nucleotides read TGCAGTGCTAGAGATCGGGGCTATGGCTACACCTTC. Protein sequence: CSARDRGYGYTF.

In this sample, this clonotype turned up once. The V call is TRBV6-2 or TRBV6-3, the J call TRBJ2-1; 11 bases line up with TRBD2. J lost 1 base, V lost 4 bases, and 6 bases had no gene match. CDR3 length: 17 residues. The germline V gene encodes CDR1 MNHEY and CDR2 SVGEGT. CDR3 nucleotides: TGTGCCAGCAGTTCACTAGCGGGGGCCCAATCCTACAATGAGCAGTTCTTC. This sequence encodes CASSSLAGAQSYNEQFF.

This sequence joins TRBV12-3 or TRBV12-4 and TRBJ2-3, with D tentatively TRBD1 (6 bases). V lost 8 bases and J 5 bases, leaving 11 bases between the germline ends. This CDR3 contains 12 residues. The CDR3 region is CASGQLLDTQYF. In DNA form, the CDR3 reads TGTGCCAGCGGACAGCTCTTAGATACGCAGTATTTT.

The chain combines TRBV12-3 or TRBV12-4 with TRBJ1-4, with 9 bases identical to TRBD1. This CDR3 contains 13 residues. The ends lost 6 bases at V and 8 bases at J; junction bases unmatched: 4. CDR3 sequence: CASRIGQGEKLFF. The DNA of the CDR3 is TGTGCCAGCAGGATAGGACAGGGGGAAAAACTGTTTTTT.

This chain joins TRBV5-1 and TRBJ2-3; the D gene could be TRBD1 or TRBD2 (5 bases each). In germline, CDR1 is SGHRS, CDR2 YFSETQ. The CDR3 runs 17 residues. V lost 4 bases, J lost 4 bases, and 22 bases lay in between. The CDR3 loop is CASSQSIRFQGADTQYF. CDR3 DNA sequence: TGCGCCAGCAGCCAATCGATCCGTTTCCAGGGAGCAGATACGCAGTATTTT.

The chain has TRBV2 and TRBJ1-4; D may be TRBD1 (5 bases). Germline values: CDR1 SNHLY, CDR2 FYNNEI. Trimming shortened V by 3 bases and J by 7 bases, and 15 bases separated the two germline ends. There are 15 residues in the CDR3. This CDR3 is CASSERQGTGEKLFF. The CDR3 nucleotides are TGTGCCAGCAGTGAGCGGCAGGGTACAGGTGAAAAACTGTTTTTT.

Only a few counts were recorded for this clonotype. This rearrangement joins TRBV7-9 to TRBJ2-3; TRBD1 aligns across 8 bases. CDR3 size: 16 residues. CDR1 and CDR2 from the germline V gene are SEHNR and FQNEAQ (reference sequence). V dropped 5 bases and J dropped 3; count of bases not matched to a gene: 10. The CDR3 reads CASSPRQGIRTDTQYF. The CDR3 coding sequence is TGTGCCAGCAGCCCCCGACAGGGGATTCGGACAGATACGCAGTATTTT.

The V gene is TRBV28, the J gene TRBJ2-7; D perhaps matches TRBD2 (5 bases). The germline V and J ends were trimmed by 10 bases and 8 bases, with 18 bases remaining between them. From germline, CDR1 is MDHEN and CDR2 SYDVKM. There are 12 residues in the CDR3. The CDR3 DNA reads as TGTGCCACCAAGACTATTCAGAGGCAGCAGTACTTC. As protein: CATKTIQRQQYF.